Shown below are 2 T cell receptor beta chains from a single sample sequenced in a study of early T cells in non-severe SARS-CoV-2 infection. MiXCR was run by TCRdb on the 5' RACE reads, yielding one entry per CDR3 protein. The sample carries 35,000 to 40,000 distinct CDR3 sequences, approximately 9.1% recorded once. Sequences were obtained from whole blood. The receptors were gathered from an adult who was a healthcare worker with PCR-confirmed SARS-CoV-2 infection or an uninfected control (not recorded which).

This clonotype was detected many times. The J gene is TRBJ2-5, the V gene TRBV3-1; TRBD2 matches at 9 bases. The CDR3 extends over 16 amino acids. Germline V CDR1 and CDR2: LGHDT, YNNKEL (reference sequence). Trimming cost V 1 base and J 5 bases; bases outside gene matches: 8. In nucleotides, the CDR3 is TGTGCCAGCAGCCAAGCGGGTCCTAGCGGGGTGGAGACCCAGTACTTC. Translation: CASSQAGPSGVETQYF.

V usage is TRBV25-1 and J usage is TRBJ1-6; a weak D match, TRBD1 (6 bases). CDR1 MGHDK and CDR2 SYGVNS come from the germline V gene. Trimming stripped 3 bases from V and 4 bases from J, with 10 bases between. The CDR3 contains 15 residues. DNA for the CDR3: TGTGCCAGCAGTGATCCCGGACAGTATAATTCACCCCTCCACTTT. Protein sequence: CASSDPGQYNSPLHF.